This T cell receptor (beta chain) derives from a study of CD8+CD57+ T cells in acquired aplastic anemia. According to the study, genomic DNA was the template for TCR beta VDJ and CDR3 profiling. Each CDR3 protein gets one entry after TCRdb re-called the reads with MiXCR. Of roughly 58,000 distinct CDR3 sequences in the sample, around 55% were seen once. The CDR3 has 16 residues. As concerns this clonotype: Sequence at one end of the junction differs from germline and may be a read error.

V gene TRBV12-3 or TRBV12-4 combines with J gene TRBJ2-1, with TRBD2 matching 7 bases. This sequence was found in a human donor in good health, serving as a control. The source material was sorted CD4+, CD8+, or CD8+CD57+ T cells (not recorded which) from PBMCs. CDR3 DNA: TGTGCCAGCAGTATGCGGACTGGCGGGACTATCAATGAGCAGTCCTTC. Residues: CASSMRTGGTINEQSF.